This T cell receptor (beta chain) stems from a study of control samples from healthy donors and cancer patients. Sequenced by immunoSEQ multiplex PCR; TCRdb stores in-frame clones only, minus some. The data hold some 200,000 clones, with 90% to 95% observed a single time. CDR3 length: 14 residues. J lost 6 bases, V lost 5 bases, and 7 bases had no gene match. Germline V gene data show CDR1 as SNHLY and CDR2 as FYNNEI. The chain has TRBV2 and TRBJ1-2, with 9 bases lining up with TRBD1. The source is a man younger than 35 in good health. Sequencing used blood. The CDR3: CASSKTGGLDGYTF. In DNA, the CDR3 is TGTGCCAGCAGTAAGACAGGGGGGTTAGATGGCTACACCTTC.